This T cell receptor (beta chain) comes out of a study of cytomegalovirus exposure and HLA in healthy donors. Remarks on this clone: Its antigen remains unidentified.

Germline V lookup: CDR1 MNHEY, CDR2 SMNVEV (reference sequence). The ends were cut back, 8 bases at V and 4 bases at J, with 14 bases in the middle. There are 14 residues in the CDR3. Study results and caveats: Of the V segments, some could not be distinguished, including TRBV6-2 and TRBV6-3, and were excluded. The study flagged 150 to 200 TCR beta chains as cytomegalovirus-associated. For most TCR beta V segments, an earlier analysis put the productive rate at about 87% or about 30% of the time. Some highly shared sequence variants likely arose as a pipeline artifact.

The PCR had 60 Vbeta and 13 Jbeta primers. Using immunoSEQ multiplex PCR, the repertoire was profiled, and TCRdb retains in-frame clones only, with some absent. The data contain about 150,000 clones, over 60% of them singletons. Material: PBMCs. This chain uses TRBV27 with TRBJ2-2; weak D call: TRBD1 (5 bases). The receptor was isolated from a woman aged 25 to 39 in good health and CMV-seronegative. The CDR3 DNA reads as TGTGCCAGCGCTTACAGGTCTTCCACCGGGGAGCTGTTTTTT. Protein sequence: CASAYRSSTGELFF.